Listed below are T cell receptor beta chains from one sample, sequenced in a study of T cells after yellow fever vaccination. TCRdb reprocessed the 5' RACE reads via MiXCR and lists one record per CDR3 protein. The repertoire holds about 330,000 distinct CDR3 sequences, roughly 8.3% seen once, with about 16% in the top ten. The source was PBMCs, collected more than 35 days after the first yellow fever vaccination. The source is a man aged 18 to 29 who received the YFV17D yellow fever vaccine. CDR3s include the opening cysteine and the closing phenylalanine or tryptophan. The D gene is left open where the match is weak. The size of a clone is reported for some rows only, either as once, few or many, or as a class for expanded clones.

few	15	.	TRBV7-9	TRBJ1-2	CASSLATGIYYGYTF	TGTGCCAGCAGCTTAGCCACAGGGATCTACTATGGCTACACCTTC
few	16	TRBD1	TRBV27	TRBJ2-3	CASSARDRGRGDTQYF	TGTGCCAGCAGTGCCCGGGACAGGGGGCGCGGTGATACGCAGTATTTT
.	12	.	TRBV30	TRBJ1-1	CAWSVRGLEAFF	TGTGCCTGGAGTGTTAGGGGACTAGAAGCTTTCTTT
many	13	.	TRBV29-1	TRBJ2-3	CSVASEDTDTQYF	TGCAGCGTTGCCTCAGAAGACACAGATACGCAGTATTTT
few	15	TRBD1	TRBV7-8	TRBJ2-3	CASSVLQGAKDTQYF	TGTGCCAGCAGCGTACTACAGGGGGCGAAGGATACGCAGTATTTT
.	16	TRBD1	TRBV18	TRBJ1-2	CASSPAGTGDRNGYTF	TGTGCCAGCTCACCCGCCGGGACAGGGGATCGGAATGGCTACACCTTC
.	15	TRBD1	TRBV2	TRBJ2-2	CASRDRESNTGELFF	TGTGCCAGCAGGGACAGGGAATCGAACACCGGGGAGCTGTTTTTT
.	13	.	TRBV12-5	TRBJ1-5	CASGPSSGQPQHF	TGTGCTAGTGGTCCCTCCTCTGGTCAGCCCCAGCATTTT
few	14	.	TRBV10-3	TRBJ1-6	CAIRRGEYNSPLHF	TGTGCCATCAGACGCGGGGAATATAATTCACCCCTCCACTTT
.	12	TRBD2	TRBV10-3	TRBJ2-7	CGAGTSTMVQYF	TGTGGGGCCGGGACTAGTACGATGGTGCAGTACTTC
.	16	.	TRBV5-1	TRBJ1-1	CASSLGQGLMNTEAFF	TGCGCCAGCAGCTTGGGCCAGGGCCTCATGAACACTGAAGCTTTCTTT
many	13	.	TRBV5-1	TRBJ2-5	CASSYGSRETQYF	TGCGCCAGCTCATACGGGTCCCGGGAGACCCAGTACTTC
few	16	.	TRBV4-3	TRBJ1-3	CASSQDHGAAGNTIYF	TGCGCCAGCAGCCAAGATCACGGAGCAGCCGGAAACACCATATATTTT
few	15	TRBD1	TRBV6-1	TRBJ2-7	CASSDRQGTLDEQYF	TGTGCCAGCAGCGATCGACAGGGGACCCTCGACGAGCAGTACTTC
many	15	TRBD2	TRBV27	TRBJ2-3	CASRRPGGARNTQYF	TGTGCCAGCAGAAGGCCCGGGGGGGCGAGAAATACGCAGTATTTT
few	15	.	TRBV12-3/TRBV12-4	TRBJ1-3	CASSAGPRTGNTIYF	TGTGCCAGCAGTGCGGGACCTCGAACTGGAAACACCATATATTTT
few	15	.	TRBV18	TRBJ1-1	CASSRIQDENTEAFF	TGTGCCAGCTCACGCATACAGGATGAGAACACTGAAGCTTTCTTT